The 6 T cell receptor beta chains below all came from one sample that was sequenced in a study of human versus mouse CDR3 diversity and MHC coevolution. Clones were sequenced by immunoSEQ multiplex PCR, and TCRdb holds only the in-frame ones, with some missing. The repertoire has fewer than 100,000 clones, roughly 95% of them found once; the top ten carry 1.1% to 1.5%. The sequenced material came from naive CD4+ T cells from blood. Subset specified: CD45RO-negative CD62L-positive naive CD4 T cells. The receptors originated from a person aged 30-70 years in good health.

This chain joins TRBV5-1 and TRBJ2-2; D unclear. Trimming stripped 4 bases from V and 0 bases from J, with 10 bases between. CDR1 is SGHRS and CDR2 is YFSETQ in the germline V gene. This CDR3 has 15 residues. CDR3 sequence: CASSLILPNTGELFF. The CDR3, as DNA: TGCGCCAGCAGCCTAATTCTACCGAACACCGGGGAGCTGTTTTTT.

The chain links TRBV14 to TRBJ1-2; 10 bases map to TRBD1. V shed 4 bases and J 5 bases; nucleotides not matched to a gene: 4. The CDR3 sequence is 14 residues long. Germline lookup yields CDR1 SGHDN and CDR2 FVKESK. This chain's CDR3 is CASSPRTGGYGYTF. The CDR3 bases are TGTGCCAGCAGCCCTAGGACAGGGGGTTATGGCTACACCTTC.

V is TRBV6-5 and J is TRBJ2-1, with TRBD1 as a possible D gene (5 bases). This CDR3 comprises 14 residues. The germline V gene has CDR1 MNHEY and CDR2 SVGAGI. The germline V and J ends were trimmed by 3 bases and 4 bases, with 10 bases remaining between them. The CDR3, as DNA: TGTGCCAGCAGTTATGGGGCAGGGTACAATGAGCAGTTCTTC. Protein product: CASSYGAGYNEQFF.

V usage is TRBV7-9 and J usage is TRBJ1-1, with a possible D match to TRBD1 (5 bases). This CDR3 comprises 14 residues. The germline CDR1 and CDR2 sequences are SEHNR and FQNEAQ (reference sequence). V lost 2 bases and J 4 bases, leaving 11 bases between the germline ends. The CDR3 is CASSLQVGGTEAFF. The DNA of the CDR3 is TGTGCCAGCAGCTTACAGGTGGGGGGCACTGAAGCTTTCTTT.

The CDR3 DNA follows: TGTGCCTGGAGTGGAGTAGGGGCCGGTGAGCAGTTCTTC. Translated, it gives CAWSGVGAGEQFF. This chain joins TRBV30 and TRBJ2-1; TRBD1 might be the D (5 bases). Germline CDR1 GTSNPN, CDR2 SVGIG (reference sequence). Trimming removed 1 base at V and 9 bases at J, with 13 bases between. The CDR3 spans 13 residues.

This chain uses TRBV27 with TRBJ2-1; D is uncertain. Deletions cut 6 bases from V and 6 bases from J, with 9 bases between. Germline V gives CDR1 MNHEY, CDR2 SMNVEV (reference sequence). The CDR3 is 12 residues long. In DNA form, the CDR3 reads TGTGCCAGCAGCCTCATCGGCAATGAGCAGTTCTTC. Translating gives CASSLIGNEQFF.